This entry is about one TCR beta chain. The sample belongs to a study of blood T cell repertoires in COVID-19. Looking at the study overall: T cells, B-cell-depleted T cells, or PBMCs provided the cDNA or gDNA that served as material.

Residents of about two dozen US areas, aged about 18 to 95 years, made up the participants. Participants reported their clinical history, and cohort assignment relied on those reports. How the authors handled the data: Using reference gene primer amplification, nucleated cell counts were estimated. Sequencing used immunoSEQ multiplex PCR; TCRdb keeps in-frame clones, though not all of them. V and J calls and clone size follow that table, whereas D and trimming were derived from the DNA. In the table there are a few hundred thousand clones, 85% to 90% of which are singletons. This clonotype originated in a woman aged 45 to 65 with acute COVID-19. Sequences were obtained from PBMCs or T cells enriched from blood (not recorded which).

The CDR3 reads CASRQAATNEKLFF. In DNA, the CDR3 is TGCGCCAGCAGACAGGCGGCAACTAATGAAAAACTGTTTTTT. The J gene is TRBJ1-4, the V gene TRBV5-1; the D gene is possibly TRBD1 (5 bases). The CDR3 loop spans 14 amino acids. Germline CDR1 reads SGHRS; CDR2 reads YFSETQ. Trimming stripped 5 bases from V and 0 bases from J, with 8 bases between.